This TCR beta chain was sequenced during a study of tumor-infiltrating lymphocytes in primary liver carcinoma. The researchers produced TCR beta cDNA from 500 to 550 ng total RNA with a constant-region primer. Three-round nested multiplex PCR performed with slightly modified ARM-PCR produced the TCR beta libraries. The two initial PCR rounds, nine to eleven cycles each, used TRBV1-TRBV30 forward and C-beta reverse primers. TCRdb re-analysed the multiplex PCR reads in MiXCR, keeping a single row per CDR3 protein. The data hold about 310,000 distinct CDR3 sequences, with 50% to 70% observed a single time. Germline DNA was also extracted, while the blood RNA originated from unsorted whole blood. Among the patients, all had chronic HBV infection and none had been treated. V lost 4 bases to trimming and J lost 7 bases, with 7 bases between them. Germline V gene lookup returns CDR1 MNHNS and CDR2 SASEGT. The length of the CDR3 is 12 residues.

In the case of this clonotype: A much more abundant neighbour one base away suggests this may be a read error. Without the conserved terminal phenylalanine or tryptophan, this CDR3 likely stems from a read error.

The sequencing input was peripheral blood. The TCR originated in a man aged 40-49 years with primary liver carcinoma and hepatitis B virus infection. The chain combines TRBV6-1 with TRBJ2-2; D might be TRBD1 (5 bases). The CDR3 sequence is CASSGQIGELFY. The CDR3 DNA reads TGTGCCAGCAGTGGACAGATCGGGGAGCTGTTTTAT.